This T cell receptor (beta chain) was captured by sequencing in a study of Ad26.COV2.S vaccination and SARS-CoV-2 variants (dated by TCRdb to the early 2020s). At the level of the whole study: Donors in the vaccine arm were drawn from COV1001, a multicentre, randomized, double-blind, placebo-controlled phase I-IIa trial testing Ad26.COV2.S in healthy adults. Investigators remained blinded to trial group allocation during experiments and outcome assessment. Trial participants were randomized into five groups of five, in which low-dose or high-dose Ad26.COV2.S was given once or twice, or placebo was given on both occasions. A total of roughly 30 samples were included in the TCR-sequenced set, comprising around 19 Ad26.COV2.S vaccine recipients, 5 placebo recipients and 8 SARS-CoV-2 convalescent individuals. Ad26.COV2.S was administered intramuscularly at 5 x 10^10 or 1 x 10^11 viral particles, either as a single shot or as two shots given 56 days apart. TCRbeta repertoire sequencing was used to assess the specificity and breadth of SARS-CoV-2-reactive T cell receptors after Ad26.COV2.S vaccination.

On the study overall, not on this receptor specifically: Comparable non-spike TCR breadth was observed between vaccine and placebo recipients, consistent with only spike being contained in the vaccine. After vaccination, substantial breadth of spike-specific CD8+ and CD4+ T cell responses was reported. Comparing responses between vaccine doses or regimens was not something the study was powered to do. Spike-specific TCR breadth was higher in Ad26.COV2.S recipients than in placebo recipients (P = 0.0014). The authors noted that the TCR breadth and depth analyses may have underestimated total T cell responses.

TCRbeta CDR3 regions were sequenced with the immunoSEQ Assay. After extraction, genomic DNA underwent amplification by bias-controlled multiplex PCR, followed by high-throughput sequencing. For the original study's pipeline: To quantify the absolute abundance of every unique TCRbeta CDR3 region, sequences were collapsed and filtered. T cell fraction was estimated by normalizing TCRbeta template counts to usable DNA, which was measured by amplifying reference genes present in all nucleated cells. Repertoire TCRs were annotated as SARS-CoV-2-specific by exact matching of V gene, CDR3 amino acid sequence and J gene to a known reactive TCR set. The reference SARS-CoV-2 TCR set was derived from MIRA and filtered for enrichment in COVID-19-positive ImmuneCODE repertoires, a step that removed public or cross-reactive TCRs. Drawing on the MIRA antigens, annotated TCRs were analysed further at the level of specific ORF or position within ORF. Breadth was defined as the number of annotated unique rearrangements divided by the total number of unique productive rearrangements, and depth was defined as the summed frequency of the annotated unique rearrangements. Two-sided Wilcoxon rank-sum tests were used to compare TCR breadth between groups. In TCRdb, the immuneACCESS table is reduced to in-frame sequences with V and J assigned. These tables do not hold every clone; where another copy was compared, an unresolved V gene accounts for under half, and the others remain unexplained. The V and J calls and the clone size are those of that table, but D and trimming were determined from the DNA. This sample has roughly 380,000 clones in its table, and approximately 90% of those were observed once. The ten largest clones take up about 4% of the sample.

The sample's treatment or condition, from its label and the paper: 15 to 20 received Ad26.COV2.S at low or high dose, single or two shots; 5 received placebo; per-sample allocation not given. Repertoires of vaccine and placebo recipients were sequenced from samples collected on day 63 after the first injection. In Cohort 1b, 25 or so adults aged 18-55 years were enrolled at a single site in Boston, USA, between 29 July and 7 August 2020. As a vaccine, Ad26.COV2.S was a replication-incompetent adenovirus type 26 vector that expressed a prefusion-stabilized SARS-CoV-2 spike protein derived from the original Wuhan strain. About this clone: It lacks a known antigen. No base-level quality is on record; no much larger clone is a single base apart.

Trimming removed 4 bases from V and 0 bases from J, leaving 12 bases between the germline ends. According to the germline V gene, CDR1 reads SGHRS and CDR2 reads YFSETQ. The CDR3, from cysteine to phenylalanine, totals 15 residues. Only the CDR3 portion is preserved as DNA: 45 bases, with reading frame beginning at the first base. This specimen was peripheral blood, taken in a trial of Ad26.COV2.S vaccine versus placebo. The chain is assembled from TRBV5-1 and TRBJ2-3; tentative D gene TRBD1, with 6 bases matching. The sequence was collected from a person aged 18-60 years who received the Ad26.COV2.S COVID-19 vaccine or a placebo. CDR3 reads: CASSLGQFSTDTQYF. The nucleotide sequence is TGCGCCAGCAGCCTCGGACAGTTTAGCACAGATACGCAGTATTTT.